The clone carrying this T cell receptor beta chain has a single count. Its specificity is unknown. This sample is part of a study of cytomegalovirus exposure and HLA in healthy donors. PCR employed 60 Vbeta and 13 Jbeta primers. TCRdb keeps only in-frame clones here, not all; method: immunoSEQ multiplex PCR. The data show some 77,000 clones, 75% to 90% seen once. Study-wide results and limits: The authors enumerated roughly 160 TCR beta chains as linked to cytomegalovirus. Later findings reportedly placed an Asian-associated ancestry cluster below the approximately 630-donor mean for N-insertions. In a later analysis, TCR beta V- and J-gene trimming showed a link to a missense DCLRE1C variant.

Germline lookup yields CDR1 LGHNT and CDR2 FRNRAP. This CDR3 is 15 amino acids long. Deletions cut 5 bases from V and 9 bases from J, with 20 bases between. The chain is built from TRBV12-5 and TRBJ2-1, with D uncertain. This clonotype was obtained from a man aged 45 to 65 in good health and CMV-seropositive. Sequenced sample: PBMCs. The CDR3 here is CASGTRGGSRSEQFF. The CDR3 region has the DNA TGTGCTAGTGGTACCCGCGGTGGTAGTCGCAGTGAGCAGTTCTTC.